A single sample gave rise to the 28 T cell receptor beta chains below, sequenced in a study of early T cells in non-severe SARS-CoV-2 infection. TCRdb reanalysed the 5' RACE reads using MiXCR and keeps one entry per CDR3 protein. Among 66,000 or so distinct CDR3 sequences, under 14% were seen once, and the ten largest hold about 1.5%. The sequencing input was whole blood. Receptors were obtained from an adult who was a healthcare worker with PCR-confirmed SARS-CoV-2 infection or an uninfected control (not recorded which).

There are a few counts of this clonotype. The CDR3 is CASSRDSGTQPQHF. In DNA, the CDR3 is TGTGCCAGCTCCCGGGACTCGGGTACTCAGCCCCAGCATTTT. The chain has TRBV18 and TRBJ1-5, with D tentatively TRBD1 (5 bases). V shed 6 bases and J shed 6 bases, with 15 bases lying between them. This CDR3 has 14 amino acids. The V gene's germline CDR1 is KGHSH and CDR2 LQKENI. The complete variable domain, with remaining parts taken from reference TRBV18 and TRBJ1-5, reads NAGVMQNPRHLVRRRGQEARLRCSPMKGHSHVYWYRQLPEEGLKFMVYLQKENIIDESGMPKERFSAEFPKEGPSILRIQQVVRGDSAAYFCASSRDSGTQPQHFGDGTRLSIL.

V is TRBV20-1 and J is TRBJ2-7; perhaps TRBD2 as D (5 bases). The germline V gene encodes CDR1 DFQATT and CDR2 SNEGSKA (reference sequence). The CDR3 has 15 residues. The V end was cut by 3 bases, the J end by 2 bases, with 17 bases between. CDR3 nucleotide sequence: TGCAGTGCTAGTAAGACTTCGGGGAGACCCTACGAGCAGTACTTC. Protein product: CSASKTSGRPYEQYF.

The table lists this clonotype with many counts. V is TRBV20-1 and J is TRBJ2-3; the D gene is possibly TRBD2 (7 bases). V was shortened by 6 bases and J by 4 bases, with 17 bases between the two germline ends. The CDR3 totals 14 residues. The germline CDR1 and CDR2 sequences are DFQATT and SNEGSKA (reference sequence). The CDR3 sequence: CSASRGASADTQYF. For the CDR3, the DNA is TGCAGTGCCAGCCGGGGGGCCTCGGCAGATACGCAGTATTTT.

A word on this clonotype: A much larger clone lies a single base off, so this may be a read error. The chain is built from TRBV7-9 and TRBJ2-2; D may be TRBD1 (6 bases). CDR1 SEHNR and CDR2 FQNEAQ come from the germline V gene (reference sequence). Trimming removed 2 bases at V and 3 bases at J, with 7 bases between. This CDR3 contains 14 residues. DNA for the CDR3: TGTGCCAGCAGCTTAACAGGGTACACCGGGGAGCTGTTTTTT. Amino acids: CASSLTGYTGELFF.

The sample holds many counts of this clonotype. V and J are TRBV6-5 and TRBJ1-1; 7 bases are shared with TRBD1. Germline V gives CDR1 MNHEY, CDR2 SVGAGI. CDR3 length equals 15 residues. V lost 0 bases to trimming and J lost 5 bases; unmatched junction nucleotides: 6. CDR3 sequence: CASSYSSGGMTEAFF. CDR3 in DNA: TGTGCCAGCAGTTACTCCTCAGGGGGGATGACTGAAGCTTTCTTT.

This clonotype was recorded many times. V gene TRBV7-9 combines with J gene TRBJ2-2; D not resolved. Germline V gene data show CDR1 as SEHNR and CDR2 as FQNEAQ (reference sequence). V was shortened by 5 bases and J by 1 base, with 8 bases between the two germline ends. The CDR3 has 14 amino acids. CDR3 DNA sequence: TGTGCCAGCAGCCTAAGCGAGAACACCGGGGAGCTGTTTTTT. Translating gives CASSLSENTGELFF. The full variable domain, in which reference TRBV7-9 and TRBJ2-2 provide the parts outside the CDR3, is DTGVSQNPRHKITKRGQNVTFRCDPISEHNRLYWYRQTLGQGPEFLTYFQNEAQLEKSRLLSDRFSAERPKGSFSTLEIQRTEQGDSAMYLCASSLSENTGELFFGEGSRLTVL.

This clonotype was picked up a small number of times. The DNA for the CDR3 is TGTGCCAGCAGCGTCCAGCGAGAATCCTACGAGCAGTACTTC. Translation: CASSVQRESYEQYF. The chain links TRBV3-1 to TRBJ2-7; no firm D call. The length of the CDR3 is 14 residues. Germline V gene lookup returns CDR1 LGHDT and CDR2 YNNKEL (reference sequence). Trimming pared 5 bases from V and 1 base from J, leaving 12 bases between.

About this clonotype itself: A much larger clone differs from this one at a single base, so this may be a read error. V is TRBV6-5 and J is TRBJ1-1, with 10 positions matching TRBD1. Germline CDR1 and CDR2: MNHEY and SVGAGI. The CDR3 length is 14 residues. The CDR3 spells CASRGQGTNTEVFF. For the CDR3, the DNA is TGTGCCAGCAGGGGACAGGGGACGAACACTGAAGTTTTCTTT.

This clonotype occurred many times. The V and J genes are TRBV29-1 and TRBJ2-1; D is perhaps TRBD1 or TRBD2 (5 bases each). Trimming cost V 7 bases and J 5 bases, with 15 bases left between them. This CDR3 is built from 13 residues. CDR1 is SQVTM and CDR2 is ANQGSEA in the germline V gene. CDR3 coding DNA: TGCAGCGGAGGGGACGGAATAAACAATGAGCAGTTCTTC. Its translation: CSGGDGINNEQFF.

For this clonotype: A read error may explain this, as a much larger clone is one base away. V and J are TRBV11-2 and TRBJ2-1, with D unclear. Trimming removed 5 bases from V and 2 bases from J, with 13 bases in between. CDR1 and CDR2 from the germline V gene are SGHAT and FQNNGV. The CDR3 length is 15 residues. The CDR3 here is CASSGTLTPYNEQFF. The CDR3 region has the DNA TGTGCCAGCAGCGGTACTCTTACCCCCTACAATGAGCAGTTCTTC.

The V gene is TRBV7-8, the J gene TRBJ2-5; the D call may be TRBD1 or TRBD2 (5 bases each). The CDR3 runs 16 residues. V was cut by 1 base and J by 5 bases, with 17 bases left in between. Germline CDR1 SGHVS, CDR2 FQNEAQ. As DNA, the CDR3 is TGTGCCAGCAGCTTAGTTGGGGCGGTGACGGGGGAGACCCAGTACTTC. Protein sequence: CASSLVGAVTGETQYF.

The table lists this clonotype with a few counts. V usage is TRBV29-1 and J usage is TRBJ1-2; D is ambiguous. Germline lookup yields CDR1 SQVTM and CDR2 ANQGSEA. V was shortened by 4 bases and J by 2 bases, with 5 bases between the two germline ends. There are 11 residues in the CDR3. This chain's CDR3 is CSVVQNYGYTF. The CDR3 coding sequence is TGCAGCGTTGTACAGAACTATGGCTACACCTTC.

This clonotype was counted only a few times. V gene TRBV19 combines with J gene TRBJ2-1; 7 positions match TRBD2. V lost 2 bases and J lost 6; bases outside the gene matches: 4. The CDR3 covers 14 residues. Germline-derived CDR1 and CDR2 are LNHDA and SQIVND (reference sequence). In DNA form, the CDR3 reads TGTGCCAGTAGTATATCGGGGGGTCTCAATGAGCAGTTCTTC. It encodes CASSISGGLNEQFF.

This clonotype has ten or more counts. CDR3 DNA sequence: TGTGCCAGCAGCCAAGAATTGCTAGCCCACACCGGGGAGCTGTTTTTT. This encodes CASSQELLAHTGELFF. The chain uses TRBV3-1 and TRBJ2-2, with a tentative D call TRBD2 (5 bases). Germline V gene data show CDR1 as LGHDT and CDR2 as YNNKEL (reference sequence). The CDR3 sequence is 16 residues long. V lost 0 bases to trimming and J lost 3 bases, with 11 bases between them. Looking up the rest from reference TRBV3-1 and TRBJ2-2 gives the full variable domain: DTAVSQTPKYLVTQMGNDKSIKCEQNLGHDTMYWYKQDSKKFLKIMFSYNNKELIINETVPNRFSPKSPDKAHLNLHINSLELGDSAVYFCASSQELLAHTGELFFGEGSRLTVL.

This clonotype has at least ten counts. The chain carries TRBV29-1 and TRBJ1-2; D remains unclear. V lost 0 bases, J lost 4 bases, and 21 bases lay in between. CDR3 length: 17 residues. Germline V gives CDR1 SQVTM, CDR2 ANQGSEA. CDR3 region: CSVEEATLREGGYGYTF. The CDR3 coding sequence is TGCAGCGTTGAAGAGGCGACACTCCGGGAGGGTGGCTATGGCTACACCTTC. Filled out from reference TRBV29-1 and TRBJ1-2, the complete variable domain reads SAVISQKPSRDICQRGTSLTIQCQVDSQVTMMFWYRQQPGQSLTLIATANQGSEATYESGFVIDKFPISRPNLTFSTLTVSNMSPEDSSIYLCSVEEATLREGGYGYTFGSGTRLTVV.

This clonotype was counted at least ten times. The chain joins TRBV20-1 to TRBJ2-1; D gene ambiguous. The CDR3 is made up of 12 amino acids. CDR1 DFQATT and CDR2 SNEGSKA come from the germline V gene (reference sequence). DNA of the CDR3: TGCAGCTCCCTACGACTGGGAAATGAGCAGTTCTTC. It codes for CSSLRLGNEQFF.

This clonotype has a handful of counts. This rearrangement joins TRBV5-1 to TRBJ2-7, with TRBD1 as a possible D gene (6 bases). CDR1 is SGHRS, CDR2 YFSETQ, per germline. Trimming pared 4 bases from V and 2 bases from J, leaving 13 bases between. The CDR3 contains 14 residues. The CDR3 protein is CASSPKGQTYEQYF. The CDR3 DNA sequence: TGCGCCAGCAGCCCAAAAGGACAGACCTACGAGCAGTACTTC.

The sample holds a few counts of this clonotype. The junction does not match germline at one end; this may be a read error. The chain links TRBV12-3 or TRBV12-4 to TRBJ1-2; D is unclear. The CDR3 is made up of 11 amino acids. CDR3 residues: CASSRRAGRAF. The CDR3 DNA follows: TGTGCCAGCAGTCGAAGAGCCGGGAGGGCCTTC.

A few counts support this clonotype. The chain joins TRBV6-6 to TRBJ2-5; the match to TRBD2 covers 7 bases. The junction had 8 bases not matched to a gene; V was cut back by 6 bases and J by 1 base. The CDR3 sequence is 15 residues long. From germline, CDR1 is MNHNY and CDR2 SVGAGI (reference sequence). The CDR3 reads CASREGTTLQETQYF. As DNA, the CDR3 is TGTGCCAGCAGGGAGGGGACTACCCTCCAAGAGACCCAGTACTTC.

The V and J genes are TRBV6-1 and TRBJ2-7; TRBD1 aligns across 7 bases. This CDR3 contains 14 residues. V dropped 8 bases and J dropped 5; count of bases not matched to a gene: 12. Germline CDR1 is MNHNS and CDR2 is SASEGT. Here the CDR3 reads CASLTGWQGDEQYF. The CDR3 DNA sequence: TGTGCCAGCTTGACAGGGTGGCAGGGGGACGAGCAGTACTTC.

This clonotype has more than one count but fewer than ten. CDR3 loop: CASSTMPQGSANEKLFF. For the CDR3, the DNA is TGCGCCAGCAGCACAATGCCACAGGGGAGCGCTAATGAAAAACTGTTTTTT. The chain uses TRBV4-1 and TRBJ1-4; TRBD1 matches at 7 bases. CDR3 length: 17 amino acids. The junction had 12 bases not matched to a gene; V was cut back by 5 bases and J by 3 bases. Germline values: CDR1 MGHRA, CDR2 YSYEKL.

The chain carries TRBV20-1 and TRBJ2-2; D remains unclear. Germline-derived CDR1 and CDR2 are DFQATT and SNEGSKA (reference sequence). Trimming took 6 bases from V and 8 from J, leaving 22 bases between them. CDR3 length: 15 residues. The CDR3 loop is CSAPRPGSLWGELFF. In DNA form, the CDR3 reads TGCAGTGCACCCCGACCGGGCTCGCTATGGGGGGAGCTGTTTTTT.

Many counts were recorded for this clonotype. CDR3 sequence (DNA): TGTGCCAGCAGCGTGGGGCCCCCTAGAGATACGCAGTATTTT. It encodes CASSVGPPRDTQYF. J is TRBJ2-3 and V is TRBV11-2; maybe TRBD1 (5 bases). Trimming removed 5 bases at V and 5 bases at J, with 14 bases between. Looked up from germline, CDR1 is SGHAT and CDR2 is FQNNGV. The CDR3 contains 14 residues.

The V gene is TRBV2, the J gene TRBJ1-1; 8 nucleotides line up with TRBD1. The CDR3 covers 11 residues. In germline, CDR1 is SNHLY, CDR2 FYNNEI. With V trimmed by 5 bases and J by 8 bases, 1 base remained unmatched. CDR3 in DNA: TGTGCCAGCAGTTGGACAGGGGAAGCTTTCTTT. It codes for CASSWTGEAFF. The full variable domain, its missing parts supplied by reference TRBV2 and TRBJ1-1, is EPEVTQTPSHQVTQMGQEVILRCVPISNHLYFYWYRQILGQKVEFLVSFYNNEISEKSEIFDDQFSVERPDGSNFTLKIRSTKLEDSAMYFCASSWTGEAFFGQGTRLTVV.

This clonotype was seen repeatedly, ten times or more. The chain has TRBV29-1 and TRBJ1-1, with a possible D match to TRBD1 (5 bases). V dropped 6 bases and J dropped 0 bases, with 14 bases sitting between them. Looked up from germline, CDR1 is SQVTM and CDR2 is ANQGSEA. CDR3 length: 14 amino acids. CDR3 in DNA: TGCAGCGTCGACCCCAGGGATATGAACACTGAAGCTTTCTTT. Translated, it gives CSVDPRDMNTEAFF.

This clonotype turned up a few times. J is TRBJ2-4 and V is TRBV5-6, with D unclear. The CDR3 runs to 17 residues. V was clipped by 4 bases and J by 0 bases, with 17 bases between them. Germline CDR1 is SGHDT and CDR2 is YYEEEE. The CDR3, as DNA: TGTGCCAGCAGCCGCATAGACGTCCGCGTAGCCAAAAACATTCAGTACTTC. It encodes CASSRIDVRVAKNIQYF.

The gene calls are TRBV28 and TRBJ2-1; D not resolved. This CDR3 is 14 amino acids long. The germline V gene encodes CDR1 MDHEN and CDR2 SYDVKM. V was cut by 6 bases and J by 2 bases, with 11 bases left in between. The CDR3 sequence: CASSRSTPYNEQFF. In DNA form, the CDR3 reads TGTGCCAGCAGCCGTTCCACCCCCTACAATGAGCAGTTCTTC. The full variable domain, with the rest looked up from reference TRBV28 and TRBJ2-1, is DVKVTQSSRYLVKRTGEKVFLECVQDMDHENMFWYRQDPGLGLRLIYFSYDVKMKEKGDIPEGYSVSREKKERFSLILESASTNQTSMYLCASSRSTPYNEQFFGPGTRLTVL.

This clonotype has a count of ten or more. The chain uses TRBV7-2 and TRBJ2-7, with 10 bases fitting TRBD2. V shed 1 base and J 4 bases; nucleotides not matched to a gene: 7. The CDR3 extends over 16 amino acids. From germline, CDR1 is SGHTA and CDR2 FQGNSA. In nucleotides, the CDR3 is TGTGCCAGCAGCTTAGGGGCTAGCGGGGGACCTTACGAGCAGTACTTC. Residues: CASSLGASGGPYEQYF.